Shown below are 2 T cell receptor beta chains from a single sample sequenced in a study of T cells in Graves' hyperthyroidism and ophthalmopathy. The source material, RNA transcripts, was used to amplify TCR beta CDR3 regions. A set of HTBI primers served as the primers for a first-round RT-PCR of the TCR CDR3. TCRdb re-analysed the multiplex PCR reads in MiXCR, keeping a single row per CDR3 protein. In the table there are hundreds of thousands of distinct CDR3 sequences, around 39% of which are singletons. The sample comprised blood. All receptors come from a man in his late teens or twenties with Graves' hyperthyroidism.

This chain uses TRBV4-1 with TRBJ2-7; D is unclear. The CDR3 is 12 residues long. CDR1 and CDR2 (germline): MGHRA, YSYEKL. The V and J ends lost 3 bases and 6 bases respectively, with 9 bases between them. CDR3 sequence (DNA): TGCGCCAGCAGCCATACAGCTGGCGAGCAGTACTTC. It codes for CASSHTAGEQYF.

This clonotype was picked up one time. CDR3 in DNA: TGTGCCAGTAGCTCGAAACTAGCGGGAGTCTACGAGCAGTACTTC. Amino acids: CASSSKLAGVYEQYF. The chain recombines TRBV19 with TRBJ2-7, with 11 bases matching TRBD2. There are 15 residues in the CDR3. Germline V lookup: CDR1 LNHDA, CDR2 SQIVND (reference sequence). V lost 6 bases, J lost 3 bases, and 7 bases stayed unmatched.